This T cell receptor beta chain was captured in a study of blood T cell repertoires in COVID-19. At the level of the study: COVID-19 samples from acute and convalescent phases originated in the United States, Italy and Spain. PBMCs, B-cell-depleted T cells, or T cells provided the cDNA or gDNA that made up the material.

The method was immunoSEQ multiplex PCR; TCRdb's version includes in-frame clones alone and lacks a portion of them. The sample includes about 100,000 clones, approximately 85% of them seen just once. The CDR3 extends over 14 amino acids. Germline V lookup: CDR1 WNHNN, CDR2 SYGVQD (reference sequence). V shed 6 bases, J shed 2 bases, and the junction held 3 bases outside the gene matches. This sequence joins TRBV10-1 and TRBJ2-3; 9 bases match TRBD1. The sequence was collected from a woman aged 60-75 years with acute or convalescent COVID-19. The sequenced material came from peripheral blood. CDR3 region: CASRRDRDTDTQYF. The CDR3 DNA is TGCGCCAGCAGGAGGGACAGGGACACAGATACGCAGTATTTT.